What follows describes a single T cell receptor beta chain. A read error may explain this, as a much larger clone is one base away. The data stem from a study of T-cell reconstitution after alpha-beta-depleted transplantation in children. Preparation of the TCRbeta library involved a method that used unique molecular identifiers. MiXCR was run by TCRdb on the PCR reads, yielding one entry per CDR3 protein. The table includes 200,000 to 250,000 distinct CDR3 sequences, about 8.8% detected once. CDR3 size: 14 residues. V shed 4 bases, J shed 8 bases, and the junction held 9 bases outside the gene matches. The germline gives CDR1 LGHNA, CDR2 YNFKEQ.

The chain combines TRBV4-2 with TRBJ1-2; 8 nucleotides align to TRBD1. The receptor was derived from a human donor who donated a stem cell graft to a child with SCID. The sample consisted of PBMCs from the stem cell graft donor, taken from the stem cell graft. CDR3 DNA sequence: TGTGCCAGCAGCCCCGGGCCAGGGGGCGGCGGCTACACCTTC. Translated: CASSPGPGGGGYTF.